Given below is one T cell receptor (beta chain) in context. Its antigen remains unknown. The data were taken from a study of T cells in Graves' hyperthyroidism and ophthalmopathy. The wider study: Peripheral blood collection took place at initial diagnosis, before any treatment. Regarding the study as a whole: With a median lead of approximately six months before onset, the model predicted ophthalmopathy. Most expanded thyroid clonotypes above 0.001 recurred in blood.

The germline V gene encodes CDR1 SGHDN and CDR2 FVKESK. Trimming pared 7 bases from V and 5 bases from J, leaving 15 bases between. The CDR3 is 13 amino acids. Amplification targeted TCR beta CDR3 regions from RNA transcripts. The HTBI set primed first-round TCR CDR3 RT-PCR. TCRdb called the multiplex PCR reads again in MiXCR, with one record for every CDR3 protein. This sample yields around 690,000 distinct CDR3 sequences, of which roughly a sixth are seen a single time; around a sixth belongs to the top ten. The specimen sequenced was blood. The clonotype originates from a man aged 50 or older with Graves' hyperthyroidism. The chain combines TRBV14 with TRBJ2-7; D might be TRBD1 or TRBD2, each matching 5 bases. In DNA, the CDR3 is TGTGCCAGCAACCACTTCGGGGCTAACGAGCAGTACTTC. It yields the protein CASNHFGANEQYF.